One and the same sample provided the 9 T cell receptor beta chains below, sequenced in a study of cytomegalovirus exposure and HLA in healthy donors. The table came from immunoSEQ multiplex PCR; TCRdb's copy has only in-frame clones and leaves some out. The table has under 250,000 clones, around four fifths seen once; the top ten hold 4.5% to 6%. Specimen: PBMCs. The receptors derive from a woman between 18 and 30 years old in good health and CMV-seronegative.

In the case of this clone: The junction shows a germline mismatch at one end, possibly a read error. CDR3 bases: TGTGCCAGCAGTGAAGCGAGGGGCCCAGACTTC. It yields the protein CASSEARGPDF. The genes are TRBV2 and TRBJ2-7; the D gene could be TRBD1 or TRBD2 (5 bases each). The germline V gene has CDR1 SNHLY and CDR2 FYNNEI. This CDR3 is 11 amino acids long.

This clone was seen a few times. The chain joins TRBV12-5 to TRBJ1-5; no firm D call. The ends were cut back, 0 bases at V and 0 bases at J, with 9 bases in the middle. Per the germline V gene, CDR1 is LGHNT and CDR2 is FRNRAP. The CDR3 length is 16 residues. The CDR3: CASGLVLGNSNQPQHF. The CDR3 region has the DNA TGTGCTAGTGGTTTGGTGTTGGGAAATAGCAATCAGCCCCAGCATTTT.

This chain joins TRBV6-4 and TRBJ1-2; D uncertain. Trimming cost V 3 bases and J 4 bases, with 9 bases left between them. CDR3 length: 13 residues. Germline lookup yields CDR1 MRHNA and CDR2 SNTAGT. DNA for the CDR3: TGTGCCAGCAGTGATTCCGACGGCTATGGCTACACCTTC. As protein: CASSDSDGYGYTF.

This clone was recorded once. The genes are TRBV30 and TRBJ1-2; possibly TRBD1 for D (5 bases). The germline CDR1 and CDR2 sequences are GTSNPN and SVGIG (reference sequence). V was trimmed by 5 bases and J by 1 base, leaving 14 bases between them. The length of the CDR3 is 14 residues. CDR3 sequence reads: CAWVLEGFNYGYTF. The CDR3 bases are TGTGCCTGGGTTCTCGAGGGGTTTAACTATGGCTACACCTTC.

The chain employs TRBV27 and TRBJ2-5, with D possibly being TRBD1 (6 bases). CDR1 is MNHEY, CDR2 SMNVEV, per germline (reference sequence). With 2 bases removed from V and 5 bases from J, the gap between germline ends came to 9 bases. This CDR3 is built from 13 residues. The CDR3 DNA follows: TGTGCCAGCAGTTTAATCAGGGGTGAGACCCAGTACTTC. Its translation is CASSLIRGETQYF.

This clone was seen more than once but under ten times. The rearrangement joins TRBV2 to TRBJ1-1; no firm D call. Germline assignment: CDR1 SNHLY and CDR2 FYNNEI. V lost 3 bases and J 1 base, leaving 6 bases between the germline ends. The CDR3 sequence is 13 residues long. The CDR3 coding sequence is TGTGCCAGCAGTGACGGCAGGAACACTGAAGCTTTCTTT. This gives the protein CASSDGRNTEAFF.

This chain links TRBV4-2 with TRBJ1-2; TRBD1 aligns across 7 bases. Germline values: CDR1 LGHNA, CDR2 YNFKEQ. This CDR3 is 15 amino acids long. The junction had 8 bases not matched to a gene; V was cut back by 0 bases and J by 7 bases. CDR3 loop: CASSQETGEASGYTF. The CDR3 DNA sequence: TGTGCCAGCAGCCAAGAAACAGGGGAGGCGAGTGGCTACACCTTC.

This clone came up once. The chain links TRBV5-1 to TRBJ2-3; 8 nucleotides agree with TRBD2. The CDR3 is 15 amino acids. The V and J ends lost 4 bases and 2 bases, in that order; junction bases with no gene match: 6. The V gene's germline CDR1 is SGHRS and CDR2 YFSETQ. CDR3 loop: CASSPRSGDTDTQYF. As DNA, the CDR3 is TGCGCCAGCAGCCCCCGTAGCGGGGACACAGATACGCAGTATTTT.

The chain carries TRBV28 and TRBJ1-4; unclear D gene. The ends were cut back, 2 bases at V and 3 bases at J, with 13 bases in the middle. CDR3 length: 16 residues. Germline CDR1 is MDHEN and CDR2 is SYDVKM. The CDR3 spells CASSLEYSIPNEKLFF. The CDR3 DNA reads TGTGCCAGCAGTTTAGAGTACAGCATACCTAATGAAAAACTGTTTTTT.